The next 5 T cell receptor beta chains were all read from a single sample in a study of tissue T cells after allogeneic stem cell transplantation. Assay: immunoSEQ multiplex PCR; the TCRdb copy retains only in-frame clones and omits some. The sample contains some 43,000 clones, more than 90% of which appear only once. Sample: blood, taken before transplantation. All receptors derive from a woman aged 35-75 years who later had graft-versus-host disease after an allogeneic stem cell transplant.

The chain carries TRBV28 and TRBJ2-2, with D unclear. The CDR3 runs to 15 residues. Germline V lookup: CDR1 MDHEN, CDR2 SYDVKM. Between the trimmed V and J ends, which lost 2 bases and 6 bases, there was a span of 13 bases. CDR3 protein: CASSLGSQGSGELFF. The CDR3 DNA is TGTGCCAGCAGTTTAGGTAGCCAAGGGTCCGGGGAGCTGTTTTTT.

The chain joins TRBV7-3 to TRBJ2-3; D call uncertain. Trimming took off 0 bases at V and 0 bases at J, with 10 bases between the two ends. This CDR3 contains 16 residues. The V gene's germline CDR1 is SGHTA and CDR2 FQGTGA. As DNA, the CDR3 is TGTGCCAGCAGCTTAACGTCTACCGCTAGCACAGATACGCAGTATTTT. Protein product: CASSLTSTASTDTQYF.

This CDR3 reads CSVAGRGLTEAFF. The CDR3 DNA reads TGCAGCGTTGCTGGCAGGGGGCTGACTGAAGCTTTCTTT. This chain connects TRBV29-1 to TRBJ1-1, with 8 bases that match TRBD1. Germline lookup yields CDR1 SQVTM and CDR2 ANQGSEA. This CDR3 is built from 13 residues. Germline trimming cut 4 bases from V and 5 bases from J; bases unmatched to any gene: 6.

V gene TRBV3-1 (or the pseudogene TRBV3-2) combines with J gene TRBJ1-3; D remains unclear. The germline gives CDR1 LGHDT, CDR2 YNNKEL (reference sequence). The CDR3 is made up of 17 amino acids. V shed 0 bases and J shed 0 bases, with 12 bases lying between them. In DNA, the CDR3 is TGTGCCAGCAGCCAAGATATATCCAGTAGCTCTGGAAACACCATATATTTT. Translation gives CASSQDISSSSGNTIYF.

This chain joins TRBV3-1 (or the pseudogene TRBV3-2) and TRBJ2-7, with 9 bases matching TRBD1. In germline, CDR1 is LGHDT, CDR2 YNNKEL (reference sequence). With V trimmed by 10 bases and J by 6 bases, 7 bases remained unmatched. CDR3 length: 12 amino acids. In DNA, the CDR3 is TGTGCCACATGGACAGGGGCGGGCGAGCAGTACTTC. Amino acids: CATWTGAGEQYF.